This T cell receptor (beta chain) was captured by sequencing in a study of blood T cell repertoires in COVID-19 (TCRdb year 2020). For the wider study: The collaborator samples originated in the United States, Italy and Spain and spanned the acute and convalescent phases of COVID-19. The prospective study material was composed of cDNA or gDNA derived from T cells, B-cell-depleted T cells, or PBMCs. A de-identified subject ID, COVID-19 status, age in years and sex were almost always included in the sample metadata. The repertoires were released in a freely available public database meant as a resource for research on the immune response to SARS-CoV-2. The samples were drawn from the first 160 participants of the ongoing ImmuneRACE study and from 950 to 1,500 subjects provided by 6 global collaborators. Subjects who had been exposed to COVID-19, were actively infected with it, or had recovered from it provided the deeply sampled blood TCRbeta repertoires that made up the dataset. Where available, HLA class I and class II types were taken from metadata supplied by the sample provider and were not determined by assay-based typing.

Collaborating institutions collected whole blood in K2EDTA tubes following their own protocols. For TCRbeta analysis, collaborators shipped samples as frozen whole blood, isolated PBMCs, or DNA extracted from either of those sample types. Results and caveats for the whole study, not just this receptor: The amount of clinical and demographic metadata varied by source and participant and was provided uncurated.

Points on this clone: Its recognized antigen is unknown. No per-base quality is available; no much larger clone lies one base away.

The germline V gene (reference sequence) specifies LNHDA as CDR1 and SQIVND as CDR2. V lost 4 bases and J lost 0 bases, and the count of bases not matched to a germline gene is 10. The CDR3 holds 18 amino acids from the cysteine to the phenylalanine. Only the CDR3 DNA is retained, 54 bases long and in frame from the first base. TCRbeta CDR3 regions were amplified from genomic DNA by means of the immunoSEQ Assay, a bias-controlled multiplex PCR. The study's own analysis went as follows. Within the assay, amplification of reference gene primers was used to estimate how many nucleated cells each sample contained. Sequence reads were collapsed and filtered to measure the absolute abundance of every unique TCRbeta CDR3 rearrangement. For each sample, productive Simpson clonality was calculated by taking the square root of Simpson's diversity index across productive rearrangements. Imported from immuneACCESS, the table was reduced by TCRdb to in-frame sequences with V and J called. These copies leave out some clones; in studies compared against another copy, an unresolved V gene accounts for under half, and the cause of the remainder is not known. That table is the source of V, J and clone size, and D and trimming were worked out from the DNA. The sample has approximately 210,000 clones on record, roughly 90% of them singletons. The top ten constitute around 4.8% of the sample.

The V and J segments used are TRBV19 and TRBJ1-3; 9 junctional bases match TRBD1. The source of this sequence is a woman in her 40s with acute or convalescent COVID-19. The sample was peripheral blood. The DNA reads TGTGCCAGTAGTAAAAGGTGGGACAGGGTCAGCTCTGGAAACACCATATATTTT. Its coded protein is CASSKRWDRVSSGNTIYF.